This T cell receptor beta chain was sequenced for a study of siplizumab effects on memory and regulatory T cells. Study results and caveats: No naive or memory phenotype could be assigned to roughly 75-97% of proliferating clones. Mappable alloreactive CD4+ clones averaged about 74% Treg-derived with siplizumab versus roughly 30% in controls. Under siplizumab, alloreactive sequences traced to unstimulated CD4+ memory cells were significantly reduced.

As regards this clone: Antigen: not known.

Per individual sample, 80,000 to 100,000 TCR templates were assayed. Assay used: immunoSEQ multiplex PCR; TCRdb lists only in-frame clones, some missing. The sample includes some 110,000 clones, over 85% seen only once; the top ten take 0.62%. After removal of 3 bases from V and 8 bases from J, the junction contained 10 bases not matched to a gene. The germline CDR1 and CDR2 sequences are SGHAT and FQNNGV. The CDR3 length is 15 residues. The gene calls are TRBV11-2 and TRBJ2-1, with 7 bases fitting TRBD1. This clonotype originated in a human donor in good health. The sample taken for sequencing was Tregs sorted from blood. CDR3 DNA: TGTGCCAGCAGCTTCACAGGGGCGGGTGGGTATGAGCAGTTCTTC. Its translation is CASSFTGAGGYEQFF.